This TCR beta chain stems from a study of cytomegalovirus exposure and HLA in healthy donors. Findings and caveats of the study: A few chains linked to CMV were shown in vitro to be specific for CMV antigens.

This CDR3 is 17 amino acids long. The PCR employed 60 Vbeta primers together with 13 Jbeta primers. The assay was immunoSEQ multiplex PCR, and TCRdb's table has in-frame clones only and misses some. This table holds about 130,000 clones, 80% found once. Worth noting for this clone: Antigen unknown.

Sequencing used PBMCs. The TCR comes from a man aged 25 to 45 in good health and CMV-seronegative. J is TRBJ2-1 and V is TRBV1; TRBD2, as called in the table, went unchecked against the DNA. TRBV1 represents a pseudogene. The DNA of the CDR3 is TGCACCAGCAGCCCCCCTTGTGGTGGGAGCTCCTACAATGAGCAGTTCTTC. Amino acids: CTSSPPCGGSSYNEQFF.